This TCR beta chain was observed in a study of T cells in Graves' hyperthyroidism and ophthalmopathy (dated by TCRdb to the late 2010s). For context, the study as a whole: Peripheral blood was sampled at the time of initial diagnosis, prior to any treatment. TCR V-J signatures able to tell the groups apart were searched for in a discovery cohort of 100 or so patients, of whom about 40 had Graves' ophthalmopathy and around 56 had stable Graves' hyperthyroidism. Whether ophthalmopathy could be predicted prospectively was tested in an independent validation cohort made up of 18 hyperthyroidism patients plus 17 patients who later progressed to ophthalmopathy. The 80 to 100 discovery patients were randomly divided into training and test sets at a 7:3 ratio. Thyroid tissue and blood T-cell repertoires from six Graves' hyperthyroidism patients were also compared in the study. Once sampling was done, hyperthyroidism patients were given methimazole at a starting dose of 30 mg daily, whereas ophthalmopathy patients were given high-dose intravenous methylprednisolone. The paper describes TCR Vbeta CDR3 sequencing of about 140 peripheral blood samples, made up of about 41 ophthalmopathy patients, around 73 hyperthyroidism patients and about 17 progressor patients.

Stable Graves' hyperthyroidism was defined as no progression to ophthalmopathy during 18 months of follow-up. Hyperthyroidism patients were newly diagnosed, had a disease duration of under 2 months, and were aged 18 to 65 years. Any patient with an uncontrolled infection, another autoimmune disease, pregnancy or lactation was excluded. Diagnoses were established on the basis of clinical symptoms, serum thyroxine and TRAb, thyroid ultrasound, and orbital computed tomography. PBMCs were isolated from about 9.1 ml of fresh peripheral blood by Ficoll-Paque density gradient centrifugation. Total RNA was extracted with Trizol reagent, and quality was checked on an Agilent 2100 Bioanalyzer. V is trimmed back by 2 bases and J by 1 base, and the junction contains 10 bases that no gene match accounts for. CDR1 and CDR2 (LNHDA, SQIVND) derive from the germline V gene (reference sequence). Its CDR3 holds 17 amino acids, cysteine through phenylalanine. Only the CDR3 region is kept as DNA, spanning 51 bases read in frame from base 1.

Amplification of TCR beta CDR3 regions was carried out from RNA transcripts. The TCR CDR3 was subjected to a first round of RT-PCR using the HTBI primer set and the Qiagen OneStep RT-PCR kit. Libraries were constructed in a second round of multiplex PCR, after which size selection and purification were carried out. The libraries were sequenced on an Illumina HiSeq2000 using paired-end 100 bp reads. In the authors' own workflow: Raw data were processed with SOAPnuke, discarding reads with adapters, uncalled bases, mean Phred below 15, or no exact constant-primer or identifier match. High-quality paired reads were merged with COPE v1.2.5, and unique nucleotide sequences were defined as clonotypes. MiTCR v1.1 was used to align clonotypes to the IMGT TRBV, TRBD and TRBJ reference segments. Analysis was restricted to V-J combinations with a frequency above 0.0001, which covered roughly 99% of repertoires. A TCS score was defined as the ratio between F50 (clonal expansion) and ExV (chaos), using BLOSUM62-based TCRdist between CDR3 peptides within each V-J. Welch's t-statistics and random forest reduced just over 500 V-J features to around 14, which were used in a naive Bayes classifier (R e1071). The public reads were run again by TCRdb, first through fastp at Q25 and then through MiXCR, and only productive beta chains were kept. Rows merge per CDR3 protein into single entries with the most common DNA and genes. These V and J calls derive from TCRdb rather than the authors' analysis. The table for this sample lists about 350,000 distinct CDR3 sequences; about 15% of them were counted only once. Together, the top ten hold approximately 23% of the sample.

Regarding this clonotype: There is no known antigen for this receptor. No quality values exist for individual bases; no much larger clone is one base distant.

What the research found in general, with its limitations: Ophthalmopathy was separated from stable hyperthyroidism by a 13 V-J signature model, with about 86% sensitivity and approximately 81% specificity obtained in cross-validation and 80%/75% obtained in testing. Most expanded thyroid clonotypes (frequency above 0.001) were also detected in blood, a finding suggesting that blood repertoires may reflect thyroid immune responses. No statistical method was used to fix the sample size in advance, and group allocation was not hidden from the investigators. In validation, the model predicted progression to ophthalmopathy with 55% to 71% sensitivity and roughly 75% specificity, a median of 6.5 months before onset.

The chain joins TRBV19 to TRBJ1-2; TRBD1 agrees with 7 junctional bases. The specimen was blood. The receptor's source is a woman aged 25 to 39 with Graves' hyperthyroidism. The DNA reads TGTGCCAGTAGTATACTCCGACAGGGTTCGGGTAACTATGGCTACACCTTC. Translated, it gives CASSILRQGSGNYGYTF.